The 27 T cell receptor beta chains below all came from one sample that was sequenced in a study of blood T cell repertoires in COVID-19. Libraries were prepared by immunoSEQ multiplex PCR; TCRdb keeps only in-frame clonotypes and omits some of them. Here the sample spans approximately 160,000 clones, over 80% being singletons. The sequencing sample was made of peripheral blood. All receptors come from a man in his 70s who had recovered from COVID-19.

The CDR3 loop reads CASSYLAGYNEQFF. The CDR3 nucleotides are TGTGCCAGCAGTTATCTAGCCGGATACAATGAGCAGTTCTTC. This chain joins TRBV6-2 or TRBV6-3 and TRBJ2-1; possibly TRBD2 for D (5 bases). The CDR3 length is 14 residues. Germline CDR1 MNHEY, CDR2 SVGEGT. V shed 3 bases and J shed 4 bases, with 10 bases lying between them.

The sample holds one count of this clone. The CDR3 region is CASSMERASSYEQYF. CDR3 bases: TGTGCCAGTAGTATGGAGCGGGCCAGCTCCTACGAGCAGTACTTC. This rearrangement joins TRBV19 to TRBJ2-7, with TRBD2 as a possible D gene (6 bases). Germline V lookup: CDR1 LNHDA, CDR2 SQIVND (reference sequence). The CDR3 covers 15 residues. V lost 3 bases, J lost 0 bases, and 12 bases lay in between.

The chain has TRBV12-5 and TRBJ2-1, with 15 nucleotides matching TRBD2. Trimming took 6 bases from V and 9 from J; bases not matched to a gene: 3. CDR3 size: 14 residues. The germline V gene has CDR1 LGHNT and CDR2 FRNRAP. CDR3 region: CASGGLAGGGEQFF. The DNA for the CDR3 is TGTGCTAGTGGCGGACTAGCGGGAGGGGGTGAGCAGTTCTTC.

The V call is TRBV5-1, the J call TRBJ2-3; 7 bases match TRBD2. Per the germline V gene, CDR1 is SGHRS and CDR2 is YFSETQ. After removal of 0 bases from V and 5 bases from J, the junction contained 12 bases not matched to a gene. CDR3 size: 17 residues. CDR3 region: CASSLALGGSFIDTQYF. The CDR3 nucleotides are TGCGCCAGCAGCTTGGCTCTTGGCGGGAGTTTCATAGATACGCAGTATTTT.

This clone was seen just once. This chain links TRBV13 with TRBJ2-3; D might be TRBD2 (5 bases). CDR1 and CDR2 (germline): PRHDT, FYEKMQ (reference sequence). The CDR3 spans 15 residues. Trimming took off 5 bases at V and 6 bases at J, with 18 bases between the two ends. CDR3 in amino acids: CASSLGRGLEDTQYF. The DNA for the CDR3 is TGTGCCAGCAGCCTGGGTCGGGGATTAGAGGATACGCAGTATTTT.

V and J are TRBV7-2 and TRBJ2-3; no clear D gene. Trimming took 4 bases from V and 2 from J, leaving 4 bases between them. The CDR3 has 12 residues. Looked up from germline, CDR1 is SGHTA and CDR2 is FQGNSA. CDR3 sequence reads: CASSSYTDTQYF. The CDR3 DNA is TGTGCCAGCAGCTCCTACACAGATACGCAGTATTTT.

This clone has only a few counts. The CDR3 DNA reads TGTGCCAGCAGTTCTAGCGTTAATGAGCAGTTCTTC. Translating it yields CASSSSVNEQFF. V and J are TRBV7-9 and TRBJ2-1, with a possible D match to TRBD2 (6 bases). The CDR3 length is 12 residues. Per germline, CDR1 SEHNR and CDR2 FQNEAQ (reference sequence). V dropped 6 bases and J dropped 7 bases, with 10 bases sitting between them.

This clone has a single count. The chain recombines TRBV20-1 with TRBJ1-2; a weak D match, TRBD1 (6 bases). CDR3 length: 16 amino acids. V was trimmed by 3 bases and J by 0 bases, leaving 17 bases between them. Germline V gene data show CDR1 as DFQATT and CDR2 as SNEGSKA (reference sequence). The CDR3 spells CSASGQGISSNYGYTF. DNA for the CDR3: TGCAGTGCTAGTGGCCAGGGGATTTCCTCTAACTATGGCTACACCTTC.

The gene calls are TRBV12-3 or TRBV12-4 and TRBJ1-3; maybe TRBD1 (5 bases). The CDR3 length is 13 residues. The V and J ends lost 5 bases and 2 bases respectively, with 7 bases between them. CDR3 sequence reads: CASSQGTGNTIYF. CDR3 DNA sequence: TGTGCCAGCAGTCAGGGAACTGGAAACACCATATATTTT.

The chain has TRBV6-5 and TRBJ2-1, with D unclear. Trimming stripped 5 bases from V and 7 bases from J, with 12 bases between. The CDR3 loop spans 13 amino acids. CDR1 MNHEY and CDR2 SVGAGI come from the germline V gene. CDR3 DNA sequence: TGTGCCAGCAGTATACCCATTACTAATGAGCAGTTCTTC. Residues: CASSIPITNEQFF.

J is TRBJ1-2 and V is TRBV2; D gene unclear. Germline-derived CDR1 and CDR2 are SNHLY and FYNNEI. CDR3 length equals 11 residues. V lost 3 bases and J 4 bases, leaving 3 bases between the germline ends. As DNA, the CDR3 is TGTGCCAGCAGTGACATCTATGGCTACACCTTC. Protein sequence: CASSDIYGYTF.

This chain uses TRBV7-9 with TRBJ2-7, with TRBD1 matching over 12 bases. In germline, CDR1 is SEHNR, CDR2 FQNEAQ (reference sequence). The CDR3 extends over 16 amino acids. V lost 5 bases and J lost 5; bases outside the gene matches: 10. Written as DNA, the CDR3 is TGTGCCAGCAGCCTCTGGGCGGGACAGGGGGCCAACGAGCAGTACTTC. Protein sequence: CASSLWAGQGANEQYF.

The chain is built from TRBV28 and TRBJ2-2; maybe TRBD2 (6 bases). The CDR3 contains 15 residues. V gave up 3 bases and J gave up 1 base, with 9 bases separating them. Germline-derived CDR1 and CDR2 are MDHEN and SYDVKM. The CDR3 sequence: CASSLEGMNTGELFF. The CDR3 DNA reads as TGTGCCAGCAGTTTGGAGGGGATGAACACCGGGGAGCTGTTTTTT. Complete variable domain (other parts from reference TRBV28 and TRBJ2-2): DVKVTQSSRYLVKRTGEKVFLECVQDMDHENMFWYRQDPGLGLRLIYFSYDVKMKEKGDIPEGYSVSREKKERFSLILESASTNQTSMYLCASSLEGMNTGELFFGEGSRLTVL.

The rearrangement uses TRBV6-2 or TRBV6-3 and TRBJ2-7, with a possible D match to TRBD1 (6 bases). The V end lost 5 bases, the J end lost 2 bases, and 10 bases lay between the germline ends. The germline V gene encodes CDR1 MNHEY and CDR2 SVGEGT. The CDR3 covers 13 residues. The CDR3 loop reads CASSHRVPYEQYF. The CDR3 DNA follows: TGTGCCAGCAGTCACAGGGTCCCCTACGAGCAGTACTTC.

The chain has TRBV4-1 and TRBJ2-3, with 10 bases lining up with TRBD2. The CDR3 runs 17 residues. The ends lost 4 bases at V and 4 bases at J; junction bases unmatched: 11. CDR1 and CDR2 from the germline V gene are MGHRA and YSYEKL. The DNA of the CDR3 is TGCGCCAGCAGCCCAGGGGGGCTAGCGGGAGTTCCAGATACGCAGTATTTT. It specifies CASSPGGLAGVPDTQYF.

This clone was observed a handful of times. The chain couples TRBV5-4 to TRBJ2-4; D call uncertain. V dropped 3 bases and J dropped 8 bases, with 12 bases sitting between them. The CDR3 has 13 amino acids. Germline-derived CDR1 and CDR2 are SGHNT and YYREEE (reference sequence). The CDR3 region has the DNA TGTGCCAGCAGCTCTACCCCAGGTGACATTCAGTACTTC. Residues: CASSSTPGDIQYF.

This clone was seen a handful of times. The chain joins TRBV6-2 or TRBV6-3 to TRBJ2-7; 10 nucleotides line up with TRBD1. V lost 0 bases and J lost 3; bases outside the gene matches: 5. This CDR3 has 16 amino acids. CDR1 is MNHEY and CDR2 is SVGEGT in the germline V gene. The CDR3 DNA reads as TGTGCCAGCAGTTACTCTTGGGGACAGGGGAGCTACGAGCAGTACTTC. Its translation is CASSYSWGQGSYEQYF.

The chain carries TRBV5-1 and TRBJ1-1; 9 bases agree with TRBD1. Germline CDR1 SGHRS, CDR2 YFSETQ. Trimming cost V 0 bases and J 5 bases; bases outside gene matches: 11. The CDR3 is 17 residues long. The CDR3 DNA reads TGCGCCAGCAGCTTGGGATCTCTGGGACAGGGAAGAACTGAAGCTTTCTTT. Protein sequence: CASSLGSLGQGRTEAFF.

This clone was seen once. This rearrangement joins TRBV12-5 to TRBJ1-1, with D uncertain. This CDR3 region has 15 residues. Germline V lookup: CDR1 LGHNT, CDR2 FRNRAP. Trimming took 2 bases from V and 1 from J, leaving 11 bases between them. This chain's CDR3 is CASGLLKRGNTEAFF. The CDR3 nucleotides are TGTGCTAGTGGTTTGCTGAAGCGAGGGAACACTGAAGCTTTCTTT.

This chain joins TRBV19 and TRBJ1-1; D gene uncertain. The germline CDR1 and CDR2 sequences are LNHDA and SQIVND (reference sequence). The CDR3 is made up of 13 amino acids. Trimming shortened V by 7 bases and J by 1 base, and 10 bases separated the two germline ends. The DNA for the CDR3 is TGTGCCAGTACGGTGACGGGGAACACTGAAGCTTTCTTT. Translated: CASTVTGNTEAFF.

The CDR3 sequence: CASSVGQGDDGYTF. CDR3 nucleotide sequence: TGTGCCAGCAGCGTAGGACAGGGGGACGATGGCTACACCTTC. The rearrangement joins TRBV9 to TRBJ1-2; 9 nucleotides line up with TRBD1. This CDR3 spans 14 amino acids. CDR1 SGDLS and CDR2 YYNGEE come from the germline V gene. V was clipped by 0 bases and J by 6 bases; unmatched bases: 3.

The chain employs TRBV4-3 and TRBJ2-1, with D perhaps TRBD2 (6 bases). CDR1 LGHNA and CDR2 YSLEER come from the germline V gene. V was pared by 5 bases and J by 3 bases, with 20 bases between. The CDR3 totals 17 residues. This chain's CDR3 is CASSAPGGSALYNEQFF. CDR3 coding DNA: TGCGCCAGCAGCGCCCCCGGAGGGTCAGCGCTCTACAATGAGCAGTTCTTC.

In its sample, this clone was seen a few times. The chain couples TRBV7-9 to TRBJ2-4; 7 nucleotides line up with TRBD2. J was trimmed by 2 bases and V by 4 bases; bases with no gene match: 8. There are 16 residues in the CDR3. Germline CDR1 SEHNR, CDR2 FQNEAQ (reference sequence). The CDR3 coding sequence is TGTGCCAGCAGCTCCCCGGGTAGCGGGTCCAAAAACATTCAGTACTTC. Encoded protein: CASSSPGSGSKNIQYF.

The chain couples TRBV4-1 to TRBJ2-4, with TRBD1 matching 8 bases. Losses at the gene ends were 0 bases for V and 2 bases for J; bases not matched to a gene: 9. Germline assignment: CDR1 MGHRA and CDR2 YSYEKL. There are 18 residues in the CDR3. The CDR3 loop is CASSQDPGQGISKNIQYF. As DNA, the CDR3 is TGCGCCAGCAGCCAAGATCCAGGACAGGGTATATCCAAAAACATTCAGTACTTC.

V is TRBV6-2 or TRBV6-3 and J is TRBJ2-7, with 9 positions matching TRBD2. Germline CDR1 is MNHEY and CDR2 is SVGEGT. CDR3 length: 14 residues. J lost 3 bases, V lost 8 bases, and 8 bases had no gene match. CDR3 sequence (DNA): TGTGCCAGCGGCCGACTAGCGGAGTTCTACGAGCAGTACTTC. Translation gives CASGRLAEFYEQYF.

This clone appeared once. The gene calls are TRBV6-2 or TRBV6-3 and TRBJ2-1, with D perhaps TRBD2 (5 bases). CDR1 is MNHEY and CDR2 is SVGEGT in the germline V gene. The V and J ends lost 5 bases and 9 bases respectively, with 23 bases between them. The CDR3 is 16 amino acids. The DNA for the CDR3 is TGTGCCAGCAGTCCGGGATCCCCGGGATCCTACGGTGAGCAGTTCTTC. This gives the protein CASSPGSPGSYGEQFF.

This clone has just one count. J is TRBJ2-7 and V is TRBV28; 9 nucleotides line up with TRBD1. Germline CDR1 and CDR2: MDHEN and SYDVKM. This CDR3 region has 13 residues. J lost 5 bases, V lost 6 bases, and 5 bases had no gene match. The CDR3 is CASRTGGAHEQYF. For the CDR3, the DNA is TGTGCCAGCAGGACAGGGGGGGCCCACGAGCAGTACTTC.